This passage covers 11 T cell receptor beta chains from one sample sequenced in a study of shared clonotypes between healthy human individuals. Produced via immunoSEQ multiplex PCR; TCRdb's table is partial and in-frame only. This sample yields roughly 2.2 million clones, of which 80% to 95% are seen a single time; 0.39% belongs to the top ten. Sequencing was carried out using naive CD4+ T cells from PBMCs. Noted subset: CD45RA+ positively selected. Receptor source: a man aged 18 to 35 in good health. Some clones in this sample may be carry-over from other donors' samples.

The gene calls are TRBV7-9 and TRBJ1-2, with D maybe TRBD1 (6 bases). V lost 1 base and J lost 7, with 13 bases in between. The CDR3 runs to 14 residues. The germline CDR1 and CDR2 sequences are SEHNR and FQNEAQ (reference sequence). The CDR3 coding sequence is TGTGCCAGCAGCTTAGATGGCAGGGGCGGTGGCTACACCTTC. It translates to CASSLDGRGGGYTF.

This sequence joins TRBV15 and TRBJ1-5, with D unclear. The V gene's germline CDR1 is LNHNV and CDR2 YYDKDF (reference sequence). This CDR3 has 14 amino acids. V lost 6 bases and J 4 bases, leaving 13 bases between the germline ends. CDR3 nucleotides: TGTGCCACCAGACAATCCTCGGGAAATCAGCCCCAGCATTTT. Translation: CATRQSSGNQPQHF.

This clone was found once. The sample has other DNA sequences that encode this CDR3 too. The chain combines TRBV6-1 with TRBJ1-2; D gene uncertain. The CDR3 has 12 residues. Trimming shortened V by 2 bases and J by 3 bases, and 4 bases separated the two germline ends. CDR1 is MNHNS and CDR2 is SASEGT in the germline V gene. The CDR3 DNA sequence: TGTGCCAGCAGTGAACGGGACTATGGCTACACCTTC. Translated, it gives CASSERDYGYTF.

About this clone itself: The sample holds other DNA sequences that translate to the same CDR3. The V and J genes are TRBV28 and TRBJ1-2; D call uncertain. CDR1 is MDHEN, CDR2 SYDVKM, per germline. The CDR3 spans 12 residues. V gave up 5 bases and J gave up 5 bases, with 9 bases separating them. CDR3 sequence: CASSPSGYGYTF. The CDR3 region has the DNA TGTGCCAGCAGTCCCTCAGGTTATGGCTACACCTTC.

V gene TRBV9 combines with J gene TRBJ2-7; D gene unclear. The V gene lost 0 bases and the J gene lost 0 bases, with 7 bases spanning the gap. CDR1 SGDLS and CDR2 YYNGEE come from the germline V gene. The CDR3 extends over 14 amino acids. DNA for the CDR3: TGTGCCAGCAGCGTAGAAGGGAACTCCTACGAGCAGTACTTC. Amino acid sequence: CASSVEGNSYEQYF.

The rearrangement uses TRBV2 and TRBJ2-3; possibly TRBD1 for D (6 bases). Trimming took 4 bases from V and 0 from J, leaving 14 bases between them. This CDR3 is built from 16 residues. Germline CDR1 and CDR2: SNHLY and FYNNEI. CDR3 bases: TGTGCCAGCAGTGCTCCGGGACACGAAAGCACAGATACGCAGTATTTT. Amino acids: CASSAPGHESTDTQYF.

The rearrangement links TRBV5-1 to TRBJ1-1; the D gene is possibly TRBD1 (5 bases). The CDR3 is 15 residues long. Germline-derived CDR1 and CDR2 are SGHRS and YFSETQ. Trimming pared 0 bases from V and 1 base from J, leaving 10 bases between. The DNA of the CDR3 is TGCGCCAGCAGCTTGGTGGGGCCAACGAACACTGAAGCTTTCTTT. This gives the protein CASSLVGPTNTEAFF.

The V gene is TRBV30, the J gene TRBJ1-6; D not certain. CDR3 length: 12 amino acids. V lost 8 bases and J lost 5, with 10 bases in between. CDR1 GTSNPN and CDR2 SVGIG come from the germline V gene (reference sequence). CDR3 in DNA: TGTGCCAGTCGGATCCATAATTCACCCCTCCACTTT. As protein: CASRIHNSPLHF.

Note on this clone: Other nucleotide sequences from this sample produce the same CDR3. This rearrangement joins TRBV18 to TRBJ1-1; TRBD1 matches 7 bases. Germline V gives CDR1 KGHSH, CDR2 LQKENI. With 5 bases clipped from V and 2 bases from J, the junction kept 8 bases outside the gene matches. The CDR3 runs 15 residues. In nucleotides, the CDR3 is TGTGCCAGCTCATTAGGGGGCCTAGGAAACACTGAAGCTTTCTTT. It encodes CASSLGGLGNTEAFF.

DNA for the CDR3: TGCGCCAGCAGCTTGGCGGCTAGCGGTCACTTTGGGGCAGATACGCAGTATTTT. This translates into CASSLAASGHFGADTQYF. V and J are TRBV5-1 and TRBJ2-3, with 7 positions matching TRBD2. Germline V gene lookup returns CDR1 SGHRS and CDR2 YFSETQ. The CDR3 is 18 residues long. The junction had 14 bases not matched to a gene; V was cut back by 0 bases and J by 4 bases.

As regards this clone: Different DNA sequences within this sample yield the same CDR3. The chain joins TRBV9 to TRBJ2-1; D is possibly TRBD1 or TRBD2 (6 bases each). The CDR3 consists of 16 residues. V lost 0 bases and J 4 bases, leaving 14 bases between the germline ends. Germline V CDR1 and CDR2: SGDLS, YYNGEE. In nucleotides, the CDR3 is TGTGCCAGCAGCGTAGCTGGGGGCGGGGTATACAATGAGCAGTTCTTC. Translated, it gives CASSVAGGGVYNEQFF.